A selection of T cell receptor beta chains follows, all from one sample in a study of tumor-infiltrating lymphocytes in primary liver carcinoma. TCRdb re-called the multiplex PCR reads through MiXCR, storing one row per CDR3 protein. This table has roughly 180,000 distinct CDR3 sequences, less than 65% appearing once. What was sequenced was peripheral blood. These receptors came from a man aged 40-55 years with primary liver carcinoma and hepatitis B virus infection. The conserved cysteine and the conserved F or W are not part of the CDR3 here. Each record gives: J gene, V gene, CDR3 protein.

J: TRBJ1-4; V: TRBV5-5; CDR3: ASSGMTGTGTEKLF
J: TRBJ2-7; V: TRBV25-1; CDR3: ASGHNLYEQY
J: TRBJ2-5; V: TRBV11-2; CDR3: ASSLKPLGLATQY
J: TRBJ2-7; V: TRBV2; CDR3: ASREAKSSYEQY
J: TRBJ2-1; V: TRBV29-1; CDR3: SVVAVPEEQF
J: TRBJ1-1; V: TRBV29-1; CDR3: SVSLAEDTEAF
J: TRBJ2-7; V: TRBV28; CDR3: ASSLNPWKGYEQY
J: TRBJ2-1; V: TRBV5-1; CDR3: ASSLGQGHGQF
J: TRBJ2-6; V: TRBV11-2; CDR3: ARSFDRSSGANVLT
J: TRBJ1-4; V: TRBV11-2; CDR3: ASNLGPGANEKLF
J: TRBJ2-5; V: TRBV11-1; CDR3: ASSFLLETQY
J: TRBJ2-2; V: TRBV28; CDR3: ASSLPGQGPGELF
J: TRBJ2-1; V: TRBV10-3; CDR3: AIMTSTGEQF
J: TRBJ2-4; V: TRBV10-3; CDR3: AISESWLLAKNIQY
J: TRBJ1-2; V: TRBV29-1; CDR3: STWDSTFYGYT
J: TRBJ2-1; V: TRBV6-1; CDR3: ASRTRISGSTYNEQF
J: TRBJ2-7; V: TRBV11-2; CDR3: ASSLPILGSEQY
J: TRBJ2-5; V: TRBV29-1; CDR3: SVEDGMDQGTQY
J: TRBJ2-2; V: TRBV5-4; CDR3: ASSLEQGGIGELF
J: TRBJ2-4; V: TRBV14; CDR3: ARWVKGKNIQY
J: TRBJ1-2; V: TRBV11-2; CDR3: ASTGVGSGGYT
J: TRBJ2-3; V: TRBV6-5; CDR3: ASMKPDTQY
J: TRBJ1-1; V: TRBV30; CDR3: AWRNSRSDRGTEAF
J: TRBJ2-7; V: TRBV6-1; CDR3: ASALRVRDRRYEQY
J: TRBJ2-5; V: TRBV28; CDR3: ASTSPGSQASETQY
J: TRBJ1-3; V: TRBV4-1; CDR3: ASSQEDRVGNTIY